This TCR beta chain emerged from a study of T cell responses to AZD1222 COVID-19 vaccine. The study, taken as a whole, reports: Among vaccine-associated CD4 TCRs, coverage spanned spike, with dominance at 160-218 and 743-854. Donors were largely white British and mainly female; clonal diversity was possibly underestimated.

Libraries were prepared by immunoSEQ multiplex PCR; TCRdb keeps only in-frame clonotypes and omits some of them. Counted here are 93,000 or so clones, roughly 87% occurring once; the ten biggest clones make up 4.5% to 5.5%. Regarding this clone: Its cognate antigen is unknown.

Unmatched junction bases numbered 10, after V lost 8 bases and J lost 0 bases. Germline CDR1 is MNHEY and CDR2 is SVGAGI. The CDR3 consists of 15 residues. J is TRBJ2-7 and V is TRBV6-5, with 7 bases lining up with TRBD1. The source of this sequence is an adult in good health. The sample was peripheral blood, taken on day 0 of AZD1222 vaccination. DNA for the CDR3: TGTGCCAGCCATAACGAACCAGGGGGCTCCTACGAGCAGTACTTC. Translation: CASHNEPGGSYEQYF.